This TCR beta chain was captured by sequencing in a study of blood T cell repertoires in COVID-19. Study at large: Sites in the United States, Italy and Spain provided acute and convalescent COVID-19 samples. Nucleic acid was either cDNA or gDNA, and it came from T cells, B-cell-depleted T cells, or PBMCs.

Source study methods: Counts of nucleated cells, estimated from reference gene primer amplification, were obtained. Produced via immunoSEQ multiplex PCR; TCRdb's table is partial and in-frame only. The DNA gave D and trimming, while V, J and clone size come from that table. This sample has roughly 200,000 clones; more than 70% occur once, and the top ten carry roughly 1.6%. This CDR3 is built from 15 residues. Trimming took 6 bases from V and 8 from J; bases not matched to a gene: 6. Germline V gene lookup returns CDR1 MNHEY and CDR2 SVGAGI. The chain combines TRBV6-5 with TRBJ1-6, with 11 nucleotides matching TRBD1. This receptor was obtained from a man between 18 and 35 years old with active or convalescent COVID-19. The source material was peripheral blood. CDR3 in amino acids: CASSLRTGGDSPLHF. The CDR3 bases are TGTGCCAGCAGCCTACGGACAGGGGGCGATTCACCCCTCCACTTT.